This entry lists 5 T cell receptor beta chains sequenced from one sample in a study of T-cell reconstitution after alpha-beta-depleted transplantation in children. Unique molecular identifiers were built into the TCRbeta library. TCRdb re-analysed the PCR reads in MiXCR, keeping a single row per CDR3 protein. The sample shows fewer than 550,000 distinct CDR3 sequences, 11% of them seen only once. This sample comprised PBMCs, mostly from graft donor cells, obtained 180 days after TCRalphabeta/CD19-depleted stem cell transplant. The receptors come from a female patient aged 2 to 10 who had a stem cell transplant for aplastic anemia, so the T cells may come from the graft donor.

The CDR3 spells CATSLTASGSQETQYF. For the CDR3, the DNA is TGTGCCACCAGTCTGACGGCTAGCGGGTCCCAAGAGACCCAGTACTTC. The chain is built from TRBV24-1 and TRBJ2-5, with 8 bases matching TRBD2. This CDR3 region has 16 residues. V shed 6 bases, J shed 1 base, and the junction held 9 bases outside the gene matches. From germline, CDR1 is KGHDR and CDR2 SFDVKD.

The V gene is TRBV11-3, the J gene TRBJ2-2; D unclear. Per germline, CDR1 SGHNT and CDR2 YENEEA. Trimming removed 5 bases from V and 9 bases from J, with 7 bases in between. CDR3 length: 11 amino acids. This CDR3 is CASSVGWELFF. In DNA form, the CDR3 reads TGTGCCAGCAGCGTCGGATGGGAGCTGTTTTTT.

This clonotype has just a few counts. The rearrangement joins TRBV5-1 to TRBJ1-2, with TRBD1 identical over 8 bases. V trimming: 0 bases; J trimming: 0 bases; junction bases outside the gene matches: 7. This CDR3 is built from 17 residues. Looked up from germline, CDR1 is SGHRS and CDR2 is YFSETQ. CDR3 bases: TGCGCCAGCAGCTTGGATGGGACAGGATTCCCTAACTATGGCTACACCTTC. The encoded protein is CASSLDGTGFPNYGYTF.

The rearrangement joins TRBV4-3 to TRBJ2-1; 8 bases fit TRBD1. The ends lost 0 bases at V and 5 bases at J; junction bases unmatched: 6. Germline V gives CDR1 LGHNA, CDR2 YSLEER. The length of the CDR3 is 16 residues. The CDR3 protein is CASSQEGGQVHNEQFF. The CDR3 DNA reads as TGCGCCAGCAGCCAAGAAGGGGGACAGGTCCACAATGAGCAGTTCTTC.

The V gene is TRBV3-1, the J gene TRBJ2-7, with D unclear. The germline V gene has CDR1 LGHDT and CDR2 YNNKEL (reference sequence). Trimming cost V 0 bases and J 2 bases, with 8 bases left between them. This CDR3 has 14 residues. CDR3 amino acids: CASSQEASPYEQYF. The CDR3 nucleotides are TGTGCCAGCAGCCAAGAGGCCAGTCCCTACGAGCAGTACTTC.